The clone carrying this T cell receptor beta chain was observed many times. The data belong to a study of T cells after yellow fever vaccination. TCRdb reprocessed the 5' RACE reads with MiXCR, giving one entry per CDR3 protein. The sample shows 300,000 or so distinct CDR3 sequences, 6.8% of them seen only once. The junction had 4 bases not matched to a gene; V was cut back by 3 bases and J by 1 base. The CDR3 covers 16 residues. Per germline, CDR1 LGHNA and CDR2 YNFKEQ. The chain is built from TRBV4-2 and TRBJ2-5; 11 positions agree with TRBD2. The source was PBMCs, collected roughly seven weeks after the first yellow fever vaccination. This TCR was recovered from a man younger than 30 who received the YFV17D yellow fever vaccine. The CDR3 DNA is TGTGCCAGCAGCCACCTAGCGGGGGGAGCCCAAGAGACCCAGTACTTC. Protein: CASSHLAGGAQETQYF.